These 18 T cell receptor beta chains came from one sample sequenced in a study of blood T cell repertoires in COVID-19. Profiled with immunoSEQ multiplex PCR; TCRdb holds only in-frame clones, not every one. The data show some 340,000 clones, more than 75% seen once. Sequenced material: PBMCs or T cells enriched from blood (not recorded which). These receptors all stem from a woman under 40 who had recovered from COVID-19.

This clone has only a few counts. This chain connects TRBV5-7 to TRBJ2-5; D perhaps matches TRBD2 (6 bases). TRBV5-7 is an ORF for which the function is uncertain. CDR3 length: 16 residues. With 0 bases removed from V and 5 bases from J, the gap between germline ends came to 17 bases. The CDR3 DNA reads TGTGCCAGCAGCTTGGCCCTCCGGGACTCTGACGAGACCCAGTACTTC. It yields the protein CASSLALRDSDETQYF.

The CDR3: CASSERSRGNGYTF. CDR3 bases: TGTGCCAGCAGTGAAAGGAGTAGGGGAAATGGCTACACCTTC. The chain links TRBV6-1 to TRBJ1-2; a possible D gene is TRBD1 (5 bases). The CDR3 spans 14 residues. The germline V gene has CDR1 MNHNS and CDR2 SASEGT. Trimming removed 2 bases at V and 6 bases at J, with 13 bases between.

The rearrangement links TRBV6-1 to TRBJ2-3, with TRBD2 as a possible D gene (6 bases). V lost 4 bases and J 6 bases, leaving 20 bases between the germline ends. This CDR3 has 16 amino acids. Germline V gene data show CDR1 as MNHNS and CDR2 as SASEGT. This CDR3 reads CASSAGGEIYTDTQYF. CDR3 DNA sequence: TGTGCCAGCAGTGCCGGGGGAGAAATTTACACGGATACGCAGTATTTT.

The chain uses TRBV5-6 and TRBJ2-7, with a tentative D call TRBD1 (5 bases). The CDR3 extends over 15 amino acids. Trimming shortened V by 5 bases and J by 2 bases, and 17 bases separated the two germline ends. Germline values: CDR1 SGHDT, CDR2 YYEEEE. The CDR3 sequence: CASREQGSSPYEQYF. The CDR3 DNA reads as TGTGCCAGCAGAGAGCAGGGCTCTTCACCCTACGAGCAGTACTTC.

The CDR3 here is CASQEETGSTNEKLFF. The CDR3 nucleotides are TGCGCCAGCCAAGAAGAAACGGGTTCAACTAATGAAAAACTGTTTTTT. The rearrangement joins TRBV4-1 to TRBJ1-4; D gene ambiguous. Trimming left V 8 bases short and J 0 bases short, with 16 bases between. The CDR3 runs to 16 residues. Germline CDR1 and CDR2: MGHRA and YSYEKL.

The J gene is TRBJ2-2, the V gene TRBV4-2; 8 nucleotides align to TRBD1. The germline V gene encodes CDR1 LGHNA and CDR2 YNFKEQ. J was trimmed by 3 bases and V by 0 bases; bases with no gene match: 15. CDR3 length equals 20 residues. The CDR3 DNA reads TGTGCCAGCAGCCAAGACGTCCACATAACCGGGACAGGAGACACCGGGGAGCTGTTTTTT. Encoded protein: CASSQDVHITGTGDTGELFF.

The chain employs TRBV5-1 and TRBJ1-4; TRBD1 might be the D (5 bases). The CDR3 has 14 residues. The ends were cut back, 4 bases at V and 8 bases at J, with 15 bases in the middle. From germline, CDR1 is SGHRS and CDR2 YFSETQ. CDR3 nucleotides: TGCGCCAGCAGCCCCGGGCAGGGTGGGGAAAAACTGTTTTTT. Its translation is CASSPGQGGEKLFF.

This chain joins TRBV6-2 or TRBV6-3 and TRBJ2-5; D is uncertain. CDR1 and CDR2 (germline): MNHEY, SVGEGT. The CDR3 runs 12 residues. Trimming cost V 2 bases and J 6 bases, with 7 bases left between them. CDR3 DNA sequence: TGTGCCAGCAGTTACCCGAGTCAGACCCAGTACTTC. The encoded protein is CASSYPSQTQYF.

The chain carries TRBV29-1 and TRBJ1-2; 9 nucleotides align to TRBD1. The junction had 3 bases not matched to a gene; V was cut back by 7 bases and J by 3 bases. CDR3 length: 12 amino acids. Germline V gene data show CDR1 as SQVTM and CDR2 as ANQGSEA. The CDR3 DNA sequence: TGCAGCGCCCGGGACAGGGACTATGGCTACACCTTC. Translated, it gives CSARDRDYGYTF.

This clone turned up a few times. The rearrangement joins TRBV6-2 or TRBV6-3 to TRBJ2-2, with TRBD2 matching 7 bases. The CDR3 has 14 amino acids. Germline CDR1 reads MNHEY; CDR2 reads SVGEGT. After removal of 4 bases from V and 4 bases from J, the junction contained 3 bases not matched to a gene. The CDR3 protein is CASSWGRGTGELFF. For the CDR3, the DNA is TGTGCCAGCAGTTGGGGGAGGGGCACCGGGGAGCTGTTTTTT.

V gene TRBV24-1 combines with J gene TRBJ2-3; D gene ambiguous. Deletions cut 4 bases from V and 7 bases from J, with 20 bases between. The CDR3 is 16 amino acids. Germline V gene lookup returns CDR1 KGHDR and CDR2 SFDVKD. As DNA, the CDR3 is TGTGCCACCAGTGAACTCCTCCTGTCACTGGGCAATACGCAGTATTTT. As protein: CATSELLLSLGNTQYF.

The gene calls are TRBV30 and TRBJ1-4; no reliable D call. From germline, CDR1 is GTSNPN and CDR2 SVGIG (reference sequence). The CDR3 spans 14 residues. V lost 0 bases and J lost 5, with 10 bases in between. The CDR3 DNA follows: TGTGCCTGGAGTGTACATGGAGGGAATGAAAAACTGTTTTTT. This encodes CAWSVHGGNEKLFF.

This clone occurred a few times. The chain couples TRBV6-5 to TRBJ2-7, with D tentatively TRBD2 (5 bases). The CDR3 is made up of 13 amino acids. Between the trimmed V and J ends, which lost 5 bases and 5 bases, there was a span of 13 bases. The germline CDR1 and CDR2 sequences are MNHEY and SVGAGI. CDR3 sequence: CASSLDGVHEQYF. CDR3 nucleotide sequence: TGTGCCAGCAGTCTCGACGGGGTCCACGAGCAGTACTTC.

V and J are TRBV19 and TRBJ1-4; TRBD1 aligns across 8 bases. V gave up 5 bases and J gave up 2 bases; unmatched junction bases: 4. This CDR3 spans 15 amino acids. Germline values: CDR1 LNHDA, CDR2 SQIVND (reference sequence). The CDR3 nucleotides are TGTGCCAGTAGTTTCAACAGGGGGACTAATGAAAAACTGTTTTTT. It is translated as CASSFNRGTNEKLFF.

V usage is TRBV25-1 and J usage is TRBJ2-5; 15 nucleotides align to TRBD2. The germline V gene has CDR1 MGHDK and CDR2 SYGVNS. The CDR3 spans 18 residues. V was pared by 3 bases and J by 4 bases, with 9 bases of the junction left unmatched. The CDR3 region has the DNA TGTGCCAGCAGTGATCGCGGACTAGCGGGGGGGCCTCGAGAGACCCAGTACTTC. It is translated as CASSDRGLAGGPRETQYF. The whole variable domain, remainder taken from reference TRBV25-1 and TRBJ2-5, is EADIYQTPRYLVIGTGKKITLECSQTMGHDKMYWYQQDPGMELHLIHYSYGVNSTEKGDLSSESTVSRIRTEHFPLTLESARPSHTSQYLCASSDRGLAGGPRETQYFGPGTRLLVL.

This rearrangement joins TRBV12-3 or TRBV12-4 to TRBJ2-1; D gene unclear. The V end lost 7 bases, the J end lost 5 bases, and 12 bases lay between the germline ends. This CDR3 is 13 amino acids long. Here the CDR3 reads CASTLMADNEQFF. As DNA, the CDR3 is TGTGCCAGCACCCTGATGGCAGACAATGAGCAGTTCTTC.

CDR3 sequence: CASSSGGSQETQYF. CDR3 sequence (DNA): TGCGCCAGCAGCTCGGGGGGGTCCCAAGAGACCCAGTACTTC. This sequence joins TRBV5-1 and TRBJ2-5, with TRBD2 matching 8 bases. CDR3 length: 14 amino acids. Per the germline V gene, CDR1 is SGHRS and CDR2 is YFSETQ. Trimming took 3 bases from V and 1 from J; bases not matched to a gene: 2.

The chain combines TRBV15 with TRBJ1-5, with TRBD1 matching 8 bases. The length of the CDR3 is 15 residues. CDR1 and CDR2 from the germline V gene are LNHNV and YYDKDF (reference sequence). The V gene end was trimmed by 6 bases and the J gene end by 7 bases; junction bases not matched to a gene: 11. CDR3 bases: TGTGCCACCAGTCGTACAGGGGGGATAGAGCAGCCCCAGCATTTT. This codes for CATSRTGGIEQPQHF.